This TCR beta chain was recovered during a study of identical twins. Study-wide points: Fewer insertions marked abundant cord blood beta clonotypes; young adult naive trended weakly, memory not at all.

The CDR3 spans 15 residues. Per germline, CDR1 SQVTM and CDR2 ANQGSEA. V lost 3 bases and J lost 3, with 18 bases in between. MiXCR, applied by TCRdb to the 5' RACE reads, yields one record per CDR3 protein. Of approximately 550,000 distinct CDR3 sequences listed, under 25% were seen once; the top ten hold around 0.47%. A remark on this clonotype: Antigen specificity is unknown.

The donors were all healthy and Caucasian. The same data also went into a second study, on yellow fever vaccine responses in identical twins.

This receptor was identified in a woman aged 18-29 years in good health. Specimen: CD4+ T cells sorted from blood. The chain combines TRBV29-1 with TRBJ2-7; D possibly uses TRBD1 or TRBD2 (5 bases each). In nucleotides, the CDR3 is TGCAGCGTTGATAGCCCCGCAGGGACCCTCTACGAGCAGTACTTC. Encoded protein: CSVDSPAGTLYEQYF.